This TCR beta chain was sequenced for a study of shared clonotypes between healthy human individuals. Study at large: Per donor, three plates held CD4 naive cells, three held CD4 memory, two held CD8 naive and one held CD8 memory. Findings and limits, study-wide: A small donor pool kept down the genetic and exposure-history diversity that was represented.

This CDR3 spans 16 amino acids. Looked up from germline, CDR1 is LNHDA and CDR2 is SQIVND (reference sequence). V lost 6 bases and J lost 3; bases outside the gene matches: 11. Memory CD4+ cells were the fraction left after CD45RA+ naive selection. This table comes from immunoSEQ multiplex PCR, and its TCRdb copy is limited to in-frame clones, with some not included. This sample has 2 million to 3 million clones; just over 90% occur once, and the top ten carry around 0.14%. On this clone itself: Its matching antigen is unknown.

Material: naive CD4+ T cells sorted from blood. Described subset: CD45RA+ positively selected. This TCR was recovered from a man between 18 and 29 years old in good health. The chain employs TRBV19 and TRBJ1-5; 7 bases fit TRBD1. The CDR3 loop reads CASRKTGVGNNQPQHF. As DNA, the CDR3 is TGTGCCAGTAGAAAAACAGGGGTTGGGAACAATCAGCCCCAGCATTTT.